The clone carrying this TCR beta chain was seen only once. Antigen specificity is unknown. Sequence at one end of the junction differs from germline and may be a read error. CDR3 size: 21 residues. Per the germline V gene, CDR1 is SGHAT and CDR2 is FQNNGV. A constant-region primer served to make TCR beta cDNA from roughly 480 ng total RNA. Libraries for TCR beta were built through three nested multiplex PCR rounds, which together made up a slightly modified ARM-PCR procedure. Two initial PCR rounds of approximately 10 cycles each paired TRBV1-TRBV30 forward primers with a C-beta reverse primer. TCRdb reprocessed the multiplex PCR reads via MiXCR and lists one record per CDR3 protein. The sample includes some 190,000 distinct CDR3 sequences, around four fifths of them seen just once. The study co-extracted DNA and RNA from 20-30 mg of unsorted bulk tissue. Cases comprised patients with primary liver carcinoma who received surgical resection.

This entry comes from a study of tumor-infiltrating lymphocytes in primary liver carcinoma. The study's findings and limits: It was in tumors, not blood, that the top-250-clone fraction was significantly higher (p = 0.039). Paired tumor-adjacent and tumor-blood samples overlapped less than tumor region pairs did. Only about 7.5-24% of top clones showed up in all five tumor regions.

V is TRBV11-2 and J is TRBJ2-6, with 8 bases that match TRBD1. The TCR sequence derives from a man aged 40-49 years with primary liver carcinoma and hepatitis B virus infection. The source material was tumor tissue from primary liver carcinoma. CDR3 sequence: CGSTMGGDRGISLSGADVPTF. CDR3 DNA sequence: TGTGGCAGCACCATGGGGGGAGACAGGGGCATTTCCCTCTCTGGGGCCGACGTCCCGACTTTC.